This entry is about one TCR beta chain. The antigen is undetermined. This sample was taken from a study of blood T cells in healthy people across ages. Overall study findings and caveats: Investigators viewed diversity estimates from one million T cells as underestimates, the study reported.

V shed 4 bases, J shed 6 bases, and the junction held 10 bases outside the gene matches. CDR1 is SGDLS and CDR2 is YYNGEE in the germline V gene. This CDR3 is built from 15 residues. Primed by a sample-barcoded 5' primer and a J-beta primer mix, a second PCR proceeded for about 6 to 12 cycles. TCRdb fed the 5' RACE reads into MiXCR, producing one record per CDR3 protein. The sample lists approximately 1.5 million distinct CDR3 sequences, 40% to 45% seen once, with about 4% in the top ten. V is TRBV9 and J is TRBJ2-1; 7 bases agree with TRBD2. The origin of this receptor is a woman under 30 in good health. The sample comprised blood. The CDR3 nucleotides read TGTGCCAGCAGCCCGCGGGGTCTAGCGGTCAATGAGCAGTTCTTC. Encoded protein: CASSPRGLAVNEQFF.